This T cell receptor (beta chain) was obtained from a study of identical twins. Study-level points and caveats: Fewer insertions marked abundant cord blood beta clonotypes; young adult naive trended weakly, memory not at all.

On this clonotype itself: Its antigen is currently unknown.

TCRdb re-derived calls from the 5' RACE reads in MiXCR, one entry per CDR3 protein. Among about 890,000 distinct CDR3 sequences, 12% were seen once, and the ten largest hold around 1.5%. The CDR3 loop spans 12 amino acids. The junction had 8 bases not matched to a gene; V was cut back by 6 bases and J by 15 bases. Germline CDR1 is ENHRY and CDR2 is SYGVKD. These data were likewise used in another study, on yellow fever vaccine responses in identical twins.

Material for sequencing was PBMCs. This receptor was taken from a woman between 18 and 30 years old in good health. The chain uses TRBV10-3 and TRBJ2-2; 9 nucleotides align to TRBD1. CDR3 in amino acids: CAISTGTGSVFF. The CDR3 DNA follows: TGTGCCATCAGCACGGGGACAGGGTCGGTGTTTTTT.